A selection of T cell receptor beta chains follows, all from one sample in a study of response to subunit inactivated influenza vaccine. Each CDR3 protein is one row after TCRdb ran MiXCR on the RT-PCR reads. Of 150,000 or so distinct CDR3 sequences listed, roughly a tenth are singletons. The specimen was CD8+ T cells sorted from PBMCs, collected less than 30 months after vaccination. The receptors were gathered from a man between 50 and 69 years old who received an inactivated influenza vaccine. Both conserved end residues are trimmed from each CDR3.

V	J	CDR3
TRBV15	TRBJ2-3	ATSRDHGGDTQY
TRBV10-3	TRBJ1-4	AISAGTGGAEEKLF
TRBV19	TRBJ2-1	ASSIGGVVSYNEQF
TRBV4-3	TRBJ2-1	ASSGGGLNEQF
TRBV12-3/TRBV12-4	TRBJ2-3	ASSLSSGRASGTDTQY
TRBV10-3	TRBJ2-2	AISPVTNTGELF
TRBV11-2	TRBJ2-1	ASGGLWGYNEQF
TRBV12-3/TRBV12-4	TRBJ1-5	ASSRQNSNQPQH
TRBV6-4	TRBJ1-1	ASSPSRLNTEAF
TRBV11-2	TRBJ2-3	ASSLVYGGAGDTQY
TRBV13	TRBJ2-3	ASSLGPGQGLNTQY
TRBV20-1	TRBJ2-1	SARTGMGSYNEQF
TRBV4-3	TRBJ1-2	ASSQADRGGYGYT
TRBV9	TRBJ2-4	ASSVGGSGSKNIQY
TRBV11-2	TRBJ2-1	ASSLMLASAYNEQF
TRBV11-2	TRBJ2-3	ASSFSGRAEDTQY
TRBV30	TRBJ2-3	AWRNYTSYTDTQY
TRBV6-1	TRBJ2-1	ASKPSGSSYNEQF
TRBV7-7	TRBJ2-2	ASGTGVYTGELF
TRBV2	TRBJ2-3	ASSEVSAGGWVADTQY
TRBV12-3/TRBV12-4	TRBJ2-7	ASSLALKWDEQY
TRBV12-3/TRBV12-4	TRBJ2-1	ASSLFLDNEQF
TRBV28	TRBJ2-1	ASSLGISGTVKQF
TRBV27	TRBJ1-5	ASARAYNQPQH
TRBV11-2	TRBJ1-1	ASSATMNTEAF
TRBV20-1	TRBJ2-1	SARDLTSGSHEQF
TRBV9	TRBJ2-1	ASTPRAGLARNEQF
TRBV28	TRBJ1-3	ASSLQSGNTIY
TRBV5-1	TRBJ2-7	ASSPIIQGYEQY
TRBV4-3	TRBJ2-1	ASSQGTLAEQF
TRBV28	TRBJ2-5	ASSPPWEQETQY
TRBV20-1	TRBJ2-1	SARASSYNEQF
TRBV5-1	TRBJ2-7	ASSLGTGGHEQY
TRBV6-5	TRBJ2-1	ASSYALAGTNEQF
TRBV5-1	TRBJ2-7	ASSLGTGMYEQY
TRBV12-3/TRBV12-4	TRBJ2-1	ASSFGGGEQF
TRBV7-9	TRBJ2-3	ASIIGGAPRDTQY
TRBV7-2	TRBJ2-7	ASSFYVGNTYEQY
TRBV6-1	TRBJ2-2	ASRQGSNTGELF
TRBV6-5	TRBJ1-2	ASSYSGDGYT